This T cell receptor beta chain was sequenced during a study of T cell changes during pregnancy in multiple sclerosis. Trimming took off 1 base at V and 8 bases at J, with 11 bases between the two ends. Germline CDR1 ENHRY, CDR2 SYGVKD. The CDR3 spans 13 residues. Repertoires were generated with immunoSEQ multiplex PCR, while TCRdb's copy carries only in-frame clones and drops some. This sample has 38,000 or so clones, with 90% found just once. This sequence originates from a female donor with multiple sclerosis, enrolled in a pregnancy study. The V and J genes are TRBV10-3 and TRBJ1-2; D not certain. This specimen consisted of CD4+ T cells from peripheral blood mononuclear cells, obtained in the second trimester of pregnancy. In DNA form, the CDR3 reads TGTGCCATCAGTGAGTTGAGTGAGGGCGGCTACACCTTC. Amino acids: CAISELSEGGYTF.